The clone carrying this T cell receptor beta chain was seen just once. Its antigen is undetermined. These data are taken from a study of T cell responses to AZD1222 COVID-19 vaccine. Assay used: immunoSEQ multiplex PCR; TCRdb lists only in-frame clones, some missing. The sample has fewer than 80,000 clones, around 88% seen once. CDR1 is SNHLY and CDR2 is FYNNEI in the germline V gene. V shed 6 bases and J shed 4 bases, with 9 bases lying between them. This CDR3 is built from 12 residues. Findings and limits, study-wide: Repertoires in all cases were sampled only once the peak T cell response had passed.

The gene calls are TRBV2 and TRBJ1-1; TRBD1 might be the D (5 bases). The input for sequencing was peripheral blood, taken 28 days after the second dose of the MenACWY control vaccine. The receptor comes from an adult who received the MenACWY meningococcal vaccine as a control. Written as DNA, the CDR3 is TGTGCCAGCAGCCAGGGTGGCACTGAAGCTTTCTTT. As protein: CASSQGGTEAFF. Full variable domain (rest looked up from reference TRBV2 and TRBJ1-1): EPEVTQTPSHQVTQMGQEVILRCVPISNHLYFYWYRQILGQKVEFLVSFYNNEISEKSEIFDDQFSVERPDGSNFTLKIRSTKLEDSAMYFCASSQGGTEAFFGQGTRLTVV.